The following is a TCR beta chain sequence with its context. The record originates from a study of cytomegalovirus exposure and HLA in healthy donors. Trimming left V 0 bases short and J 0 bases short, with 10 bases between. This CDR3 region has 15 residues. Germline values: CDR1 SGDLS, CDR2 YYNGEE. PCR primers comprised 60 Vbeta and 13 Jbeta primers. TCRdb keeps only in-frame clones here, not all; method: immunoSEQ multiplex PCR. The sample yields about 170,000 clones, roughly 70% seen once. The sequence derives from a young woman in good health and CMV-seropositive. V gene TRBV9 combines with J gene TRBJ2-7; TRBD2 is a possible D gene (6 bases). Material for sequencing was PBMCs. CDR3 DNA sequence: TGTGCCAGCAGCGTAGGGGACTCGAGCTCCTACGAGCAGTACTTC. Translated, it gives CASSVGDSSSYEQYF.